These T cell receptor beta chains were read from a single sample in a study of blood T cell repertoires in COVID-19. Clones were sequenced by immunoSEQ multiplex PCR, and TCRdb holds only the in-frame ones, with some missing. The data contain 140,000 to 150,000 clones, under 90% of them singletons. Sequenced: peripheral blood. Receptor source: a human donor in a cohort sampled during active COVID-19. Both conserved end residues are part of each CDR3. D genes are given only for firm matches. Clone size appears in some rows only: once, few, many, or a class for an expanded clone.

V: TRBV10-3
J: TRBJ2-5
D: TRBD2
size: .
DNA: TGTGCCATCAGGCCGGGACTAGCGTCCCAAGCTGGCCAAGAGACCCAGTACTTC
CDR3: CAIRPGLASQAGQETQYF

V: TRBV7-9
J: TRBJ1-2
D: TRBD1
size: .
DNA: TGTGCCAGCAGCTTAGAGGACAGGGGAAGGGGCTACACCTTC
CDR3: CASSLEDRGRGYTF

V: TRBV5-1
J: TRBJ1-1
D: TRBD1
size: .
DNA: TGCGCCAGCAGCCCTACTACAGGGGCCGGCGCTGAAGCTTTCTTT
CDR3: CASSPTTGAGAEAFF

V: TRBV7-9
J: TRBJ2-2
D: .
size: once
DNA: TGTGCCAGCAGCCCCTTGACAGGGAACACCGGGGAGCTGTTTTTT
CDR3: CASSPLTGNTGELFF

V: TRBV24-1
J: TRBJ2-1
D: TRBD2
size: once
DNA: TGTGCCACCAGTGGAGGTAGCGGGGATATCCACAATGAGCAGTTCTTC
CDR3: CATSGGSGDIHNEQFF

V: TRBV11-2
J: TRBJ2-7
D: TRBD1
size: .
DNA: TGTGCCAGCAGCCCCCTCCGGACAGGGGGCGACGAGCAGTACTTC
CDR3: CASSPLRTGGDEQYF

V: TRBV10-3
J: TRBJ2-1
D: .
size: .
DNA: TGTGCCATCAGTTTCCGAGGCGCCGAGGGCGCCTACAATGAGCAGTTCTTC
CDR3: CAISFRGAEGAYNEQFF

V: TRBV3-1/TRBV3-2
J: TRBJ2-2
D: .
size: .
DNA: TGTGCCAGCAGCCAAGAAATACTAGTCGTCACCGGGGAGCTGTTTTTT
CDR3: CASSQEILVVTGELFF

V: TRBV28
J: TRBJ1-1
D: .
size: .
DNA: TGTGCCAGCAGTTTATACAGGGCAGGGGTGACTTTCTTT
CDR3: CASSLYRAGVTFF

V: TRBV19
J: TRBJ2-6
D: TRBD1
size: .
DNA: TGTGCCAGTAGTATGGGGACAGGGGCTGGGGCCAACGTCCTGACTTTC
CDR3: CASSMGTGAGANVLTF

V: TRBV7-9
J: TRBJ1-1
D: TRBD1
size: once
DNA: TGTGCCAGCAGCCGCGGGACAGAGAACACTGAAGCTTTCTTT
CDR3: CASSRGTENTEAFF

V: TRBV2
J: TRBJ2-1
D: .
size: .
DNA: TGTGCCAGCAGTGTTCTAGTCTACAATGAGCAGTTCTTC
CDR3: CASSVLVYNEQFF

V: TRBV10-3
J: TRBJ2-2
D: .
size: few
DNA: TGTGCCATCAGCCTTAGCGGAACGAACACCGGGGAGCTGTTTTTT
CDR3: CAISLSGTNTGELFF

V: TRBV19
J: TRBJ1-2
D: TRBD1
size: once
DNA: TGTGCCAGTAGTAGCACAGGGGGCTTAGGCTACACCTTC
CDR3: CASSSTGGLGYTF

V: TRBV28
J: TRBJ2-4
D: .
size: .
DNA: TGTGCCATACTCGACAGAGCCAAAAACATTCAGTACTTC
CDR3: CAILDRAKNIQYF

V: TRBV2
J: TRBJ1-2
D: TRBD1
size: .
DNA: TGTGCCAGCAGGGGAACAGGGGCTCGTGGTGGCTACACCTTC
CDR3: CASRGTGARGGYTF

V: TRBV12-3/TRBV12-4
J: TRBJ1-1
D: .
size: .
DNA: TGTGCCAGCAGTTTGGGGCTAAACACTGAAGCTTTCTTT
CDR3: CASSLGLNTEAFF

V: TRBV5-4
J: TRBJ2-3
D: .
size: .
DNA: TGTGCCAGCAGCTTTGGCGGCTCCACAGATACGCAGTATTTT
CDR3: CASSFGGSTDTQYF

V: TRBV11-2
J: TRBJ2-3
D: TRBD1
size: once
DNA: TGTGCCAGCAGCGATACAGGGGTTAGCACAGATACGCAGTATTTT
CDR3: CASSDTGVSTDTQYF

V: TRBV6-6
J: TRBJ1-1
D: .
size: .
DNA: TGTGCCAGCAGTTTACAGAGCCTGAACACTGAAGCTTTCTTT
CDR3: CASSLQSLNTEAFF

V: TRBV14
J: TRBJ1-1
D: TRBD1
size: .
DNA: TGTGCCAGCAGCCTCCGGACAGGGAGCACTGAAGCTTTCTTT
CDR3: CASSLRTGSTEAFF

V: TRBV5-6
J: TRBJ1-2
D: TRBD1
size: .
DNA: TGTGCCAGCCTACAGGAAGGGGGCAAGGCTGGCTACACCTTC
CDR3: CASLQEGGKAGYTF

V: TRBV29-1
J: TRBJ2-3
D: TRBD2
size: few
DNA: TGCAGCGTTGCCTTCCGCGGGGGGAGCACAGATACGCAGTATTTT
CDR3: CSVAFRGGSTDTQYF

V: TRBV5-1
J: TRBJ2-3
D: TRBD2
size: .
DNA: TGCGCCTCAAACCCGGGGGGGGGAAACACAGATACGCAGTATTTT
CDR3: CASNPGGGNTDTQYF

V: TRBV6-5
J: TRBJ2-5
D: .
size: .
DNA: TGTGCCAGCAGTCACGGGGGGACCCAGTACTTC
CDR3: CASSHGGTQYF

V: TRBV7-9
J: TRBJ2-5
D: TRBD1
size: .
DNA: TGTGCCAGCAACAGGGGAGAGGAGACCCAGTACTTC
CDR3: CASNRGEETQYF

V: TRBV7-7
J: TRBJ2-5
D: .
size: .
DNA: TGTGCTAGCAGCTTAGGGCCGTCGGAGACCCAGTACTTC
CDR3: CASSLGPSETQYF

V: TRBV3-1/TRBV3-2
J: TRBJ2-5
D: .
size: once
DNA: TGTGCCAGCAGCCCCACAATCACGCAAGAGACCCAGTACTTC
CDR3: CASSPTITQETQYF